The sequence of this TCR beta chain was determined in a study of response to subunit inactivated influenza vaccine (dated 2018 in TCRdb). Background for the entire study: To follow how T cells responded to a trivalent subunit inactivated influenza vaccine, the researchers relied on deep quantitative profiling of the T cell receptor repertoire.

The CDR3 holds 14 amino acids from the cysteine to the phenylalanine. The DNA shown is the 42-base CDR3, in frame from base 1. CDR1 DFQATT and CDR2 SNEGSKA were looked up in the germline V gene (reference sequence). V and J are truncated by 4 bases and 2 bases respectively, leaving an intervening sequence of 15 bases. Turning to this clonotype: Its antigen specificity is not known. No quality values exist for individual bases; no much larger clone is one base distant.

Results the study describes overall, beyond this receptor: The authors proposed that each seasonal influenza vaccination may bring in only a limited number of new T cells.

Receptors were amplified or captured by RT-PCR. The sequencer was an Illumina HiSeq 2500. In-frame beta chains were kept once TCRdb had trimmed the public reads at Q25 with fastp and called clones with MiXCR. Rows are unified per CDR3 protein, each entry keeping the most common DNA and genes. Within this sample are 500,000 to 550,000 distinct CDR3 sequences, with 7.6% of them counted one time only. Approximately 12% of the sample belongs to the ten largest clones. This material consisted of PBMCs from blood, taken less than 25 months after vaccination. The clonotype was recovered from a man aged 50 to 75 who received an inactivated influenza vaccine. Donor details come from another sample of the same person, matched by shared clones. The chain couples TRBV20-1 to TRBJ2-7; TRBD1 might be the D gene, on 5 matching bases. CDR3 reads: CSATQARSTYEQYF. The DNA is as follows: TGCAGTGCTACACAGGCGCGGTCAACCTACGAGCAGTACTTC.